These 25 T cell receptor beta chains were all obtained from the same sample, sequenced in a study of T cells after yellow fever vaccination. TCRdb reanalysed the 5' RACE reads using MiXCR and keeps one entry per CDR3 protein. The data hold some 350,000 distinct CDR3 sequences, with about 6% observed a single time. The specimen was PBMCs, collected 5 days after the yellow fever booster vaccination. These receptors were taken from a man aged 30 to 45 who received the YFV17D yellow fever vaccine.

This clonotype was seen only a few times. The chain recombines TRBV10-3 with TRBJ2-1, with 9 bases matching TRBD2. Germline CDR1 is ENHRY and CDR2 is SYGVKD. Trimming removed 3 bases from V and 0 bases from J; junction bases left unmatched: 18. The length of the CDR3 is 21 residues. The CDR3 region is CAISDPRVAGGPKSSYNEQFF. In DNA, the CDR3 is TGTGCCATCAGTGACCCAAGAGTTGCGGGAGGGCCAAAAAGCTCCTACAATGAGCAGTTCTTC.

This chain links TRBV7-2 with TRBJ2-3; D possibly corresponds to TRBD2 (5 bases). The V end was cut by 5 bases, the J end by 8 bases, with 14 bases between. CDR1 and CDR2 from the germline V gene are SGHTA and FQGNSA. The CDR3 extends over 13 amino acids. The CDR3 DNA follows: TGTGCCAGCAGCCCGGCCGGGATCGGTACGCAGTATTTT. Translation gives CASSPAGIGTQYF.

This clonotype occurred a few times. The rearrangement joins TRBV5-1 to TRBJ2-7; D is undetermined. The CDR3 length is 12 residues. Germline CDR1 SGHRS, CDR2 YFSETQ. The V gene lost 0 bases and the J gene lost 6 bases, with 7 bases spanning the gap. As DNA, the CDR3 is TGCGCCAGCAGCTTGGACAGACTCGAGCAGTACTTC. Protein sequence: CASSLDRLEQYF.

In this sample, this clonotype turned up many times. The rearrangement links TRBV28 to TRBJ2-3, with 8 nucleotides matching TRBD1. Trimming cost V 6 bases and J 11 bases; bases outside gene matches: 4. CDR1 and CDR2 from the germline V gene are MDHEN and SYDVKM. The CDR3 is 11 residues long. This CDR3 reads CASSWDRRQYF. In DNA, the CDR3 is TGTGCCAGCAGCTGGGACAGGAGGCAGTATTTT.

The chain carries TRBV21-1 and TRBJ2-2; the D call in the table, TRBD1, was not verified against the DNA. TRBV21-1 is a pseudogene segment. This CDR3 is built from 15 residues. CDR3 protein: CASSVQGGNTGELFF. CDR3 in DNA: TGTGCCAGCAGTGTACAGGGGGGGAACACCGGGGAGCTGTTTTTT.

This clonotype was seen many times. The chain has TRBV24-1 and TRBJ2-1; D might be TRBD1 (5 bases). The CDR3 length is 16 residues. Germline V gene lookup returns CDR1 KGHDR and CDR2 SFDVKD. Trimming cost V 0 bases and J 5 bases, with 13 bases left between them. DNA for the CDR3: TGTGCCACCAGTGATTTGTGGGGCAAGGGCCACAATGAGCAGTTCTTC. This codes for CATSDLWGKGHNEQFF.

This clonotype was observed at least ten times. V gene TRBV12-3 or TRBV12-4 combines with J gene TRBJ2-1; 9 nucleotides line up with TRBD2. After removal of 6 bases from V and 2 bases from J, the junction contained 5 bases not matched to a gene. The CDR3 has 15 amino acids. The CDR3 bases are TGTGCCAGCAGACATAGCGGGAGTACCTACAATGAGCAGTTCTTC. Protein sequence: CASRHSGSTYNEQFF.

This clonotype was seen a few times. The rearrangement uses TRBV29-1 and TRBJ2-5, with D uncertain. The CDR3 runs 12 residues. Trimming pared 6 bases from V and 4 bases from J, leaving 12 bases between. Germline V lookup: CDR1 SQVTM, CDR2 ANQGSEA. The CDR3: CSVTILGETQYF. For the CDR3, the DNA is TGCAGCGTCACGATCTTGGGAGAGACCCAGTACTTC.

This clonotype was picked up many times. This chain connects TRBV7-2 to TRBJ2-5; no clear D. Germline V gives CDR1 SGHTA, CDR2 FQGNSA. This CDR3 spans 14 amino acids. V was pared by 6 bases and J by 5 bases, with 16 bases between. The CDR3 here is CASSSRDRMETQYF. The CDR3 coding sequence is TGTGCCAGCAGTTCCAGAGATAGGATGGAGACCCAGTACTTC.

The chain couples TRBV18 to TRBJ2-1; possible D gene TRBD2, 6 bases. The germline V gene encodes CDR1 KGHSH and CDR2 LQKENI. The CDR3 covers 16 residues. With 3 bases removed from V and 10 bases from J, the gap between germline ends came to 22 bases. In nucleotides, the CDR3 is TGTGCCAGCTCACCCAGGACGGGCCCTAGCGTCGGGGAGCAGTTCTTC. It yields the protein CASSPRTGPSVGEQFF.

The V and J genes are TRBV23-1 and TRBJ1-1, with no clear D. TRBV23-1 is noted as an ORF with a role that remains uncertain. CDR3 length: 12 residues. The V end was cut by 5 bases, the J end by 7 bases, with 11 bases between. The CDR3 bases are TGCGCCAGCAGTATAGGGCCTCTTGAAGCTTTCTTT. Its protein product is CASSIGPLEAFF.

The V call is TRBV7-2, the J call TRBJ2-2, with TRBD2 matching 12 bases. With V trimmed by 4 bases and J by 7 bases, 4 bases remained unmatched. CDR3 size: 15 residues. Germline V CDR1 and CDR2: SGHTA, FQGNSA. The CDR3 protein is CASSSRTSGVGELFF. CDR3 nucleotide sequence: TGTGCCAGCAGCTCACGGACTAGCGGGGTCGGGGAGCTGTTTTTT.

The chain uses TRBV18 and TRBJ1-2; D uncertain. Deletions cut 6 bases from V and 2 bases from J, with 10 bases between. CDR1 and CDR2 (germline): KGHSH, LQKENI. This CDR3 contains 13 residues. The DNA for the CDR3 is TGTGCCAGCTCCCCCTCGCGAAACTATGGCTACACCTTC. It encodes CASSPSRNYGYTF. Together with reference TRBV18 and TRBJ1-2, the CDR3 gives the full variable domain: NAGVMQNPRHLVRRRGQEARLRCSPMKGHSHVYWYRQLPEEGLKFMVYLQKENIIDESGMPKERFSAEFPKEGPSILRIQQVVRGDSAAYFCASSPSRNYGYTFGSGTRLTVV.

This clonotype was counted between two and nine times. The rearrangement uses TRBV20-1 and TRBJ2-1; D gene ambiguous. V was clipped by 4 bases and J by 2 bases, with 12 bases between them. The CDR3 length is 14 residues. The germline V gene has CDR1 DFQATT and CDR2 SNEGSKA (reference sequence). This chain's CDR3 is CSANSPRTYNEQFF. The CDR3 DNA follows: TGCAGTGCTAATTCTCCAAGGACCTACAATGAGCAGTTCTTC.

The chain recombines TRBV11-2 with TRBJ2-5; 14 positions match TRBD2. Germline trimming cut 5 bases from V and 4 bases from J; bases unmatched to any gene: 9. The germline V gene encodes CDR1 SGHAT and CDR2 FQNNGV. CDR3 size: 17 residues. The CDR3 DNA follows: TGTGCCAGCAGCCGGGGACTAGCGGGAGTGAGCCCAGAGACCCAGTACTTC. This encodes CASSRGLAGVSPETQYF.

This clonotype was observed at least ten times. The gene calls are TRBV12-3 or TRBV12-4 and TRBJ2-5, with 9 bases lining up with TRBD1. Trimming took 6 bases from V and 4 from J; bases not matched to a gene: 3. There are 13 residues in the CDR3. CDR3 sequence reads: CASRRTGAETQYF. In nucleotides, the CDR3 is TGTGCCAGCAGACGGACAGGGGCAGAGACCCAGTACTTC.

This clonotype was counted ten times or more. The CDR3 region is CASSELAGAYEQYF. The CDR3 bases are TGTGCCAGCAGCGAACTAGCGGGAGCCTACGAGCAGTACTTC. V and J are TRBV3-1 and TRBJ2-7, with 11 bases fitting TRBD2. The CDR3 extends over 14 amino acids. The trim removed 5 bases at V and 2 bases at J, leaving 2 bases unmatched. Per germline, CDR1 LGHDT and CDR2 YNNKEL (reference sequence).

Only a few counts were recorded for this clonotype. The V and J genes are TRBV6-2 or TRBV6-3 and TRBJ2-1, with TRBD1 identical over 7 bases. Trimming at V came to 1 base and at J to 0 bases, leaving 0 bases not matched to a gene. The CDR3 has 15 residues. The germline CDR1 and CDR2 sequences are MNHEY and SVGEGT. CDR3 sequence reads: CASSYYRGSYNEQFF. The CDR3 DNA follows: TGTGCCAGCAGTTACTACAGGGGCTCCTACAATGAGCAGTTCTTC.

This clonotype came up many times. V gene TRBV18 combines with J gene TRBJ2-1, with D unclear. V lost 0 bases to trimming and J lost 0 bases, with 6 bases between them. Germline CDR1 and CDR2: KGHSH and LQKENI. The length of the CDR3 is 15 residues. The CDR3 spells CASSPPVDSYNEQFF. The DNA for the CDR3 is TGTGCCAGCTCACCACCGGTGGACTCCTACAATGAGCAGTTCTTC.

This clonotype was seen at least ten times. The chain combines TRBV7-2 with TRBJ2-3; tentatively, D is TRBD1 or TRBD2 (5 bases each). Germline V gene lookup returns CDR1 SGHTA and CDR2 FQGNSA. The ends were cut back, 1 base at V and 8 bases at J, with 13 bases in the middle. The CDR3 length is 14 residues. In DNA form, the CDR3 reads TGTGCCAGCAGCTTAGTATCGGGGCCAGCTACGCAGTATTTT. The encoded protein is CASSLVSGPATQYF.

The chain couples TRBV11-2 to TRBJ2-5; weak D call: TRBD2 (5 bases). The CDR3 has 15 amino acids. The germline CDR1 and CDR2 sequences are SGHAT and FQNNGV. The V end was cut by 5 bases, the J end by 5 bases, with 18 bases between. The CDR3 bases are TGTGCCAGCAGCATTAGCGCCCCCCGGTCGGAGACCCAGTACTTC. Translating gives CASSISAPRSETQYF.

This clonotype was picked up a small number of times. The chain links TRBV5-1 to TRBJ2-5; 9 bases are shared with TRBD1. Germline assignment: CDR1 SGHRS and CDR2 YFSETQ. CDR3 size: 14 residues. With V trimmed by 2 bases and J by 5 bases, 4 bases remained unmatched. As DNA, the CDR3 is TGCGCCAGCAGCTTCAGACAGGGGGGCGAGACCCAGTACTTC. It codes for CASSFRQGGETQYF.

The V gene is TRBV4-1, the J gene TRBJ1-5; D is perhaps TRBD1 (6 bases). This CDR3 spans 17 amino acids. V dropped 3 bases and J dropped 0 bases, with 15 bases sitting between them. Germline lookup yields CDR1 MGHRA and CDR2 YSYEKL. This chain's CDR3 is CASSQGETGISNQPQHF. For the CDR3, the DNA is TGCGCCAGCAGCCAGGGAGAAACAGGGATTAGCAATCAGCCCCAGCATTTT.

The chain recombines TRBV15 with TRBJ2-1; D not resolved. Germline CDR1 reads LNHNV; CDR2 reads YYDKDF (reference sequence). Trimming left V 0 bases short and J 7 bases short, with 7 bases between. This CDR3 contains 13 residues. CDR3 sequence reads: CATSRDWVNEQFF. The CDR3 coding sequence is TGTGCCACCAGCAGAGATTGGGTAAATGAGCAGTTCTTC.

The genes are TRBV6-5 and TRBJ1-3; D gene uncertain. This CDR3 is built from 13 residues. CDR1 is MNHEY, CDR2 SVGAGI, per germline. Trimming stripped 0 bases from V and 14 bases from J, with 14 bases between. The CDR3 sequence: CASSYSTTDGLYF. CDR3 DNA sequence: TGTGCCAGCAGTTACTCCACCACGGACGGACTATATTTT.